This T cell receptor beta chain was identified during a study of cytomegalovirus exposure and HLA in healthy donors. Background on the study: Of all 400 or so donors who were genotyped, roughly 83% belonged to the Caucasian-associated ancestry cluster.

Trimming pared 5 bases from V and 8 bases from J, leaving 21 bases between. The CDR3 runs 15 residues. Germline loops: CDR1 LNHDA, CDR2 SQIVND (reference sequence). Though probably carrying unrecorded immune exposures, donors were nominally healthy at sampling. The PCR ran on 60 Vbeta and 13 Jbeta primers. Assay used: immunoSEQ multiplex PCR; TCRdb lists only in-frame clones, some missing. The data show some 100,000 clones, roughly 71% seen once. The sample was PBMCs. This receptor was obtained from a woman aged 18-29 years in good health and CMV-seropositive. The chain couples TRBV19 to TRBJ1-2, with a possible D match to TRBD1 (6 bases). The chain's CDR3 is CASSALRDMAHGYTF. In DNA form, the CDR3 reads TGTGCCAGTAGTGCCCTCAGGGACATGGCTCACGGCTACACCTTC.